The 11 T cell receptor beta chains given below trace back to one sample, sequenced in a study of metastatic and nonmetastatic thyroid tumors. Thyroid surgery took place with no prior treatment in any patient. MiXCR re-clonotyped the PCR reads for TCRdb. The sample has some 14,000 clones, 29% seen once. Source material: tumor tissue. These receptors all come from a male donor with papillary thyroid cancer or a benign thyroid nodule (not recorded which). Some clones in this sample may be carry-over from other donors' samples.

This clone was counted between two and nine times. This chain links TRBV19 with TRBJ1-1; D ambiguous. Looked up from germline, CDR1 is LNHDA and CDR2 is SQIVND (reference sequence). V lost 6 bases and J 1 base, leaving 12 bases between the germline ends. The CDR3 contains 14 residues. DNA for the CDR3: TGTGCCAGTAGGTACGGAGGTCGGAACACTGAAGCTTTCTTT. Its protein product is CASRYGGRNTEAFF.

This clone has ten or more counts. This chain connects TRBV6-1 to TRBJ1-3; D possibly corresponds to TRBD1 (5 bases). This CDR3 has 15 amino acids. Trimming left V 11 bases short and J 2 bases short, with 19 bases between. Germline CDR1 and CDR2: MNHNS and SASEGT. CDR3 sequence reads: CALIRMGGTGNTIYF. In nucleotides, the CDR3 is TGTGCCCTCATCAGAATGGGGGGAACTGGAAACACCATATATTTT.

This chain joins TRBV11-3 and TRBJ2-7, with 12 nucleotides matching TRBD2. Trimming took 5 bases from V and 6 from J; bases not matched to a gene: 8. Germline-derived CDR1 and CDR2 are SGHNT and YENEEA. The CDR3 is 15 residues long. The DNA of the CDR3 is TGTGCCAGCAGCCCCCGGACTAGCGGGAATTCCGAGCAGTACTTC. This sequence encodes CASSPRTSGNSEQYF.

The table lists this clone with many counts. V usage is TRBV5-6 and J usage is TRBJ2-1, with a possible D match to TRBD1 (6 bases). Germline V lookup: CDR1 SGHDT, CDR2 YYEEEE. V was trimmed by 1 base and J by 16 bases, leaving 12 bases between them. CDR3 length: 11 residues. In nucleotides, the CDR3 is TGTGCCAGCAGCTTGTACAGGGAGCGATTCTTC. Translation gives CASSLYRERFF.

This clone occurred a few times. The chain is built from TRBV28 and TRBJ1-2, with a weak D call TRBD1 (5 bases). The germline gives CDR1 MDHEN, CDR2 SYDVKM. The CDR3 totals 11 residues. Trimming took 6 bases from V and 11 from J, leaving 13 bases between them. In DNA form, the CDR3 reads TGTGCCAGCAGCCGCGACAGAGATTACACCTTC. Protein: CASSRDRDYTF.

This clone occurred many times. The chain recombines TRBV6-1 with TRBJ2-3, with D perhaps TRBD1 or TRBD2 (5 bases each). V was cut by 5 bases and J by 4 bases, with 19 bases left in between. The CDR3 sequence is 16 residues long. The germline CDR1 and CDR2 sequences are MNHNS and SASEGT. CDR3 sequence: CASSFLRDLGADTQYF. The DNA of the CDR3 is TGTGCCAGCAGTTTTCTCCGGGACCTCGGGGCAGATACGCAGTATTTT.

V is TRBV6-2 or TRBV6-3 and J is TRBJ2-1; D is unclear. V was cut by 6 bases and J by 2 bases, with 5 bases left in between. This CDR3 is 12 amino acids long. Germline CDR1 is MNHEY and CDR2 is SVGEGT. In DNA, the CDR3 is TGTGCCAGCAGCCTCACCTACAATGAGCAGTTCTTC. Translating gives CASSLTYNEQFF.

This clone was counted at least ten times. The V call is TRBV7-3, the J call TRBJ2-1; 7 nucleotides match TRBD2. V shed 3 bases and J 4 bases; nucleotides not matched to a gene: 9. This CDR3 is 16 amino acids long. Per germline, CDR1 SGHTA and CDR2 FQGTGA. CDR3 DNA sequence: TGTGCCAGCAGCTTCGCACCAGCGGGGTCATACAATGAGCAGTTCTTC. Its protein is CASSFAPAGSYNEQFF. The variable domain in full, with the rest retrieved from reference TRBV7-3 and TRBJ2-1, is GAGVSQTPSNKVTEKGKYVELRCDPISGHTALYWYRQSLGQGPEFLIYFQGTGAADDSGLPNDRFFAVRPEGSVSTLKIQRTERGDSAVYLCASSFAPAGSYNEQFFGPGTRLTVL.

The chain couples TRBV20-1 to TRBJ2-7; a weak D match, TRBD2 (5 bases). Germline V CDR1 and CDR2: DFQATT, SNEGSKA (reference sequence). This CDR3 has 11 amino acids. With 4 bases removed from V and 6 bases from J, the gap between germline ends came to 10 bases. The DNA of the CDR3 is TGCAGTGCTAAGAACGCGGGCGAGCAGTACTTC. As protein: CSAKNAGEQYF.

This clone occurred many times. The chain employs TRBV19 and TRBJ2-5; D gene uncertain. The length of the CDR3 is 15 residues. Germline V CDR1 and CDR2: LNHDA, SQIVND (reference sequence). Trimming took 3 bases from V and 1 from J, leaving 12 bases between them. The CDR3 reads CASSIWIWGQETQYF. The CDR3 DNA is TGTGCCAGTAGTATCTGGATATGGGGCCAAGAGACCCAGTACTTC.

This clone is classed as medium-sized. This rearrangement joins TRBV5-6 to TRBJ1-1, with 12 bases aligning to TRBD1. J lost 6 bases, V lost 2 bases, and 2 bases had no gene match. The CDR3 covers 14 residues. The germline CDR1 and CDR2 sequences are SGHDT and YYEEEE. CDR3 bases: TGTGCCAGCAGCTTCCGGGACAGGGGGCCTGAAGCTTTCTTT. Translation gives CASSFRDRGPEAFF.